The 24 T cell receptor beta chains in this list originate from one sample, sequenced in a study of blood T cell repertoires in COVID-19. Sequencing used immunoSEQ multiplex PCR; TCRdb keeps in-frame clones, though not all of them. The sample lists hundreds of thousands of clones, about 87% occurring once. The specimen sequenced was PBMCs or T cells enriched from blood (not recorded which). The receptors were gathered from a woman between 50 and 59 years old who had recovered from COVID-19.

This clone was seen ten or more times. The CDR3: CASSLGSGGAPEAFF. CDR3 in DNA: TGTGCCAGCAGCTTGGGGTCCGGAGGGGCCCCTGAAGCTTTCTTT. This chain uses TRBV7-6 with TRBJ1-1; a weak D match, TRBD1 (5 bases). CDR3 length: 15 amino acids. The V gene lost 3 bases and the J gene lost 6 bases, with 17 bases spanning the gap. The germline V gene encodes CDR1 SGHVS and CDR2 FNYEAQ.

The V gene is TRBV7-9, the J gene TRBJ2-2, with 7 bases identical to TRBD1. This CDR3 is 12 amino acids long. From germline, CDR1 is SEHNR and CDR2 FQNEAQ (reference sequence). The V segment lost 8 bases and the J segment 7 bases; nucleotides outside the gene matches: 4. The CDR3 nucleotides read TGTGCCAGCGACAGGGATGGCGGGGAGCTGTTTTTT. It codes for CASDRDGGELFF.

The rearrangement links TRBV19 to TRBJ1-1, with D perhaps TRBD1 (5 bases). Germline values: CDR1 LNHDA, CDR2 SQIVND (reference sequence). With 5 bases removed from V and 6 bases from J, the gap between germline ends came to 16 bases. The length of the CDR3 is 14 residues. The CDR3 here is CASSQGEFGSEAFF. Written as DNA, the CDR3 is TGTGCCAGTAGTCAGGGTGAATTTGGTTCTGAAGCTTTCTTT.

This chain uses TRBV2 with TRBJ2-2; possibly TRBD1 for D (6 bases). This CDR3 spans 17 amino acids. The germline gives CDR1 SNHLY, CDR2 FYNNEI. With 7 bases removed from V and 8 bases from J, the gap between germline ends came to 26 bases. CDR3 residues: CASTPREGQGLGGELFF. Written as DNA, the CDR3 is TGTGCCAGCACCCCCCGAGAGGGACAAGGCCTCGGAGGGGAGCTGTTTTTT.

The chain is built from TRBV28 and TRBJ1-1; tentatively, D is TRBD1 (6 bases). Germline lookup yields CDR1 MDHEN and CDR2 SYDVKM. The V and J ends lost 6 bases and 6 bases respectively, with 20 bases between them. This CDR3 has 15 residues. CDR3 sequence: CASSPGSTGSAEAFF. DNA of the CDR3: TGTGCCAGCAGCCCTGGGTCCACAGGGTCAGCTGAAGCTTTCTTT.

V and J are TRBV6-5 and TRBJ2-5; the D is unclear. The germline V gene encodes CDR1 MNHEY and CDR2 SVGAGI. The V and J ends lost 4 bases and 3 bases respectively, with 6 bases between them. This CDR3 spans 12 amino acids. CDR3 in amino acids: CASSSVEETQYF. The CDR3 DNA follows: TGTGCCAGCAGTTCTGTCGAAGAGACCCAGTACTTC.

This chain joins TRBV5-6 and TRBJ1-1; weak D call: TRBD1 (6 bases). Trimming left V 3 bases short and J 4 bases short, with 16 bases between. Looked up from germline, CDR1 is SGHDT and CDR2 is YYEEEE. The CDR3 spans 15 residues. The CDR3 sequence is CASSYRVGSGTEAFF. The CDR3 DNA is TGTGCCAGCAGCTACAGGGTCGGTAGTGGCACTGAAGCTTTCTTT.

This rearrangement joins TRBV21-1 to TRBJ1-1; no check of the table's D call, TRBD1, against the DNA was made. TRBV21-1 is noted as a pseudogene. CDR3 length: 16 amino acids. CDR3 DNA sequence: TGTGCCAGCAGCGGCGACCCGACAGGAACGAACACTGAAGCTTTCTTT. Translating it yields CASSGDPTGTNTEAFF.

The V and J genes are TRBV29-1 and TRBJ2-7; TRBD2 matches 11 bases. V trimming: 7 bases; J trimming: 6 bases; junction bases outside the gene matches: 8. This CDR3 is built from 13 residues. The germline V gene has CDR1 SQVTM and CDR2 ANQGSEA. The CDR3 here is CSARLAGSGEQYF. CDR3 DNA sequence: TGCAGCGCTCGACTAGCGGGGTCAGGCGAGCAGTACTTC.

The genes are TRBV30 and TRBJ2-3, with TRBD2 matching 10 bases. V dropped 0 bases and J dropped 7; count of bases not matched to a gene: 4. CDR1 is GTSNPN and CDR2 is SVGIG in the germline V gene (reference sequence). This CDR3 spans 14 amino acids. CDR3 loop: CAWSVAGGLNTQYF. Here the CDR3 DNA reads TGTGCCTGGAGTGTAGCGGGGGGGCTGAATACGCAGTATTTT. The full variable domain, completed using reference TRBV30 and TRBJ2-3, is SQTIHQWPATLVQPVGSPLSLECTVEGTSNPNLYWYRQAAGRGLQLLFYSVGIGQISSEVPQNLSASRPQDRQFILSSKKLLLSDSGFYLCAWSVAGGLNTQYFGPGTRLTVL.

The gene calls are TRBV5-1 and TRBJ1-5; D gene unclear. Germline V CDR1 and CDR2: SGHRS, YFSETQ. Between the trimmed V and J ends, which lost 5 bases and 0 bases, there was a span of 6 bases. The CDR3 consists of 13 residues. CDR3 sequence reads: CASRPDSNQPQHF. The CDR3, as DNA: TGCGCCAGCAGGCCAGATAGCAATCAGCCCCAGCATTTT.

The rearrangement uses TRBV6-5 and TRBJ2-7; perhaps TRBD2 as D (6 bases). V gave up 8 bases and J gave up 6 bases, with 11 bases separating them. Germline assignment: CDR1 MNHEY and CDR2 SVGAGI. The CDR3 has 11 amino acids. CDR3 sequence (DNA): TGTGCCAGCTCTCAGGGAGGCGAGCAGTACTTC. Amino acid sequence: CASSQGGEQYF.

This clone has just a few counts. The chain employs TRBV10-3 and TRBJ1-5, with 9 bases lining up with TRBD1. Unmatched junction bases numbered 2, after V lost 3 bases and J lost 2 bases. The germline V gene encodes CDR1 ENHRY and CDR2 SYGVKD. The CDR3 contains 15 residues. DNA of the CDR3: TGTGCCATCAGTGAACGGGACAGGGGCAATCAGCCCCAGCATTTT. Its translation is CAISERDRGNQPQHF.

V is TRBV5-4 and J is TRBJ1-1, with a possible D match to TRBD1 (6 bases). This CDR3 comprises 15 residues. Germline loops: CDR1 SGHNT, CDR2 YYREEE (reference sequence). The germline V and J ends were trimmed by 6 bases and 8 bases, with 23 bases remaining between them. In nucleotides, the CDR3 is TGTGCCAGCAACCCACAGGGACGCGGGGGGACAGAAGCTTTCTTT. It specifies CASNPQGRGGTEAFF.

This chain links TRBV6-5 with TRBJ1-1; no reliable D call. Germline V lookup: CDR1 MNHEY, CDR2 SVGAGI. Trimming removed 5 bases at V and 4 bases at J, with 17 bases between. The CDR3 length is 15 residues. This CDR3 reads CASSLTGPWRTEAFF. CDR3 sequence (DNA): TGTGCCAGCAGTCTTACTGGGCCTTGGCGCACTGAAGCTTTCTTT.

V is TRBV9 and J is TRBJ1-1, with D unresolved. The V gene lost 1 base and the J gene lost 3 bases, with 10 bases spanning the gap. CDR3 length: 14 residues. Germline V lookup: CDR1 SGDLS, CDR2 YYNGEE. The CDR3 here is CASSVSPEDTEAFF. The CDR3 DNA reads as TGTGCCAGCAGCGTATCCCCCGAGGACACTGAAGCTTTCTTT.

The V call is TRBV7-9, the J call TRBJ2-2, with D possibly TRBD2 on 7 matching bases. V dropped 10 bases and J dropped 0 bases, with 15 bases sitting between them. CDR1 is SEHNR and CDR2 is FQNEAQ in the germline V gene (reference sequence). The CDR3 is made up of 15 amino acids. The DNA of the CDR3 is TGTGCCACCCCTCCGGGGGGCACGAACACCGGGGAGCTGTTTTTT. Amino acids: CATPPGGTNTGELFF.

The chain recombines TRBV3-1 (or the pseudogene TRBV3-2) with TRBJ1-5, with D possibly matching TRBD1 (6 bases). V was shortened by 2 bases and J by 4 bases, with 15 bases between the two germline ends. The CDR3 sequence is 16 residues long. Germline V lookup: CDR1 LGHDT, CDR2 YNNKEL (reference sequence). The CDR3: CASSQSTGSRNQPQHF. In DNA form, the CDR3 reads TGTGCCAGCAGCCAATCCACAGGGTCACGGAATCAGCCCCAGCATTTT.

The chain couples TRBV19 to TRBJ1-1, with 7 bases lining up with TRBD1. Germline V lookup: CDR1 LNHDA, CDR2 SQIVND (reference sequence). This CDR3 is built from 18 residues. V dropped 1 base and J dropped 0; count of bases not matched to a gene: 11. CDR3 coding DNA: TGTGCCAGTAGTATAGCTTGGGCATCGACAGGGCTGAACACTGAAGCTTTCTTT. Translated: CASSIAWASTGLNTEAFF.

The rearrangement joins TRBV4-1 to TRBJ2-3, with 9 positions matching TRBD1. Germline V gene lookup returns CDR1 MGHRA and CDR2 YSYEKL. V was clipped by 4 bases and J by 3 bases; unmatched bases: 14. CDR3 length: 18 residues. The CDR3 loop is CASSRGQGPNSLTDTQYF. CDR3 nucleotides: TGCGCCAGCAGCCGCGGACAGGGGCCGAATAGTTTAACAGATACGCAGTATTTT.

This CDR3 is CASSARIDPLYEQYF. In DNA, the CDR3 is TGTGCCAGCAGCGCCAGGATTGACCCCCTCTACGAGCAGTACTTC. The chain employs TRBV9 and TRBJ2-7; D remains unclear. The V gene's germline CDR1 is SGDLS and CDR2 YYNGEE. Deletions cut 3 bases from V and 3 bases from J, with 16 bases between. This CDR3 is built from 15 residues.

This chain uses TRBV21-1 with TRBJ1-2; the table's TRBD1 call for D was not verified on the DNA. TRBV21-1 is a pseudogene locus. This CDR3 has 19 amino acids. Here the CDR3 DNA reads TGTGCCAGCAGCAAAGCTGGGAGGGACAGGGGGACAGCTAACTATGGCTACACCTTC. It translates to CASSKAGRDRGTANYGYTF.

This clone has only a few counts. The sample carries other DNA sequences with the same CDR3. This chain uses TRBV6-5 with TRBJ1-1, with TRBD1 matching 7 bases. The CDR3 has 13 residues. V dropped 3 bases and J dropped 3; count of bases not matched to a gene: 1. CDR1 and CDR2 from the germline V gene are MNHEY and SVGAGI. CDR3 sequence (DNA): TGTGCCAGCAGTTATACAGGGGACACTGAAGCTTTCTTT. Residues: CASSYTGDTEAFF.

The V call is TRBV2, the J call TRBJ2-2; D not certain. Trimming removed 3 bases at V and 0 bases at J, with 8 bases between. The CDR3 runs 15 residues. CDR1 and CDR2 from the germline V gene are SNHLY and FYNNEI. Here the CDR3 reads CASSDLSPNTGELFF. CDR3 coding DNA: TGTGCCAGCAGTGACTTATCCCCGAACACCGGGGAGCTGTTTTTT.